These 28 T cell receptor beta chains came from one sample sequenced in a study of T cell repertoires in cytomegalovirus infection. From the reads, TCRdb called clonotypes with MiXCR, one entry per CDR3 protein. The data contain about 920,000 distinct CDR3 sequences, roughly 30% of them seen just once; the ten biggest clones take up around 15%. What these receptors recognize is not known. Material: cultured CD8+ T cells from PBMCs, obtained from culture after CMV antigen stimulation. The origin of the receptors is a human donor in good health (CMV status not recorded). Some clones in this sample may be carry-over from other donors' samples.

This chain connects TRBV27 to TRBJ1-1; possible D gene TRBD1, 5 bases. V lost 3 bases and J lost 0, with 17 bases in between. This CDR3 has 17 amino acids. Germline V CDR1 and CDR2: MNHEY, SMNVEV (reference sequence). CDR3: CASSLSVGTFLNTEAFF. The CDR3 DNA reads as TGTGCCAGCAGTTTGAGCGTCGGGACGTTTTTGAACACTGAAGCTTTCTTT.

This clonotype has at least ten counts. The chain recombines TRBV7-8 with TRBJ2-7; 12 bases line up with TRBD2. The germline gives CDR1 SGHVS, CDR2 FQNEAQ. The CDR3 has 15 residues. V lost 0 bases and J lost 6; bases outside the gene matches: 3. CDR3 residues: CASSLALAGGLEQYF. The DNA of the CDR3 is TGTGCCAGCAGCTTAGCGCTAGCGGGGGGGCTCGAGCAGTACTTC.

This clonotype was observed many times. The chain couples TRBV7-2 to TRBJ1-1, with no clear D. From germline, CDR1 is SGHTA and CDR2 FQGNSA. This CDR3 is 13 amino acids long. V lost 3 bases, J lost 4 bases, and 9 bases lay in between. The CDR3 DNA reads TGTGCCAGCAGCTTTAGTGGGCCCACTGAAGCTTTCTTT. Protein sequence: CASSFSGPTEAFF.

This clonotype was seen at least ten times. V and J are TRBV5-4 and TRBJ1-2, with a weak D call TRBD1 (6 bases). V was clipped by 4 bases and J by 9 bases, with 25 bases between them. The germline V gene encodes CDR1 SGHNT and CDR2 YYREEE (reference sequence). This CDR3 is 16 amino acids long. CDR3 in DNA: TGTGCCAGCAGCCGAGGAAGTACAGGGTTGAAAATTAGCTACACCTTC. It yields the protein CASSRGSTGLKISYTF. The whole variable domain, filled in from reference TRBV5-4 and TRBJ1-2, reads ETGVTQSPTHLIKTRGQQVTLRCSSQSGHNTVSWYQQALGQGPQFIFQYYREEENGRGNFPPRFSGLQFPNYSSELNVNALELDDSALYLCASSRGSTGLKISYTFGSGTRLTVV.

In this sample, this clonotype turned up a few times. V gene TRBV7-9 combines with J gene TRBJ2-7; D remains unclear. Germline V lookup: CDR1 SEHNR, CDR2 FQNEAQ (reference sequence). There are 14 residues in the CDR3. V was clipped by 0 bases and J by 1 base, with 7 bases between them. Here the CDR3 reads CASSLAGKSYEQYF. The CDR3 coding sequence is TGTGCCAGCAGCTTAGCAGGGAAATCCTACGAGCAGTACTTC.

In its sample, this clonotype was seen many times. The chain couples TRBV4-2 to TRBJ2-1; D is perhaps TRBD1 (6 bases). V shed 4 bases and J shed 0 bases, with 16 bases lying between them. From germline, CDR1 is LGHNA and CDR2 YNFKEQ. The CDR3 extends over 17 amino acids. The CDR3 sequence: CASSLIQGTSSYNEQFF. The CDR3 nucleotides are TGTGCCAGCAGCCTTATACAGGGAACCAGCTCCTACAATGAGCAGTTCTTC.

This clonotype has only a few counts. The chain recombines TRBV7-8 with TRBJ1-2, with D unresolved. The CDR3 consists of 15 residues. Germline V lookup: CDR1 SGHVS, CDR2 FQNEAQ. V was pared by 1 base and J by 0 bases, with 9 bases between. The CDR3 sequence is CASSLGAYTNYGYTF. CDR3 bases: TGTGCCAGCAGCTTAGGCGCATATACTAACTATGGCTACACCTTC.

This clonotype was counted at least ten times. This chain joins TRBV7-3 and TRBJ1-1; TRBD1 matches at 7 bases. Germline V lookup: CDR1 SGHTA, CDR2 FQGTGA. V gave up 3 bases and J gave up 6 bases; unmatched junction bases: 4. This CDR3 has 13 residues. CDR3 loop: CASSFPGQAEAFF. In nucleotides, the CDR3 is TGTGCCAGCAGCTTCCCCGGACAGGCTGAAGCTTTCTTT.

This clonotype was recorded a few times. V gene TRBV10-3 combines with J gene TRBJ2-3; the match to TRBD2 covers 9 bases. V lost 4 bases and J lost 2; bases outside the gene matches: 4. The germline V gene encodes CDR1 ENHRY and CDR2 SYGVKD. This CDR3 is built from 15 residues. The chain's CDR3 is CAISGSGGLTDTQYF. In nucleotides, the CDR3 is TGTGCCATCAGTGGTAGCGGGGGCCTCACAGATACGCAGTATTTT.

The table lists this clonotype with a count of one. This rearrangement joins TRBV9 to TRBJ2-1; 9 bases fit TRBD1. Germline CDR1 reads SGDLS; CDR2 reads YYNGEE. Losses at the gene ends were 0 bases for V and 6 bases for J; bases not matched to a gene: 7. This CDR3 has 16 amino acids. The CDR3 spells CASSVDRGPGGNEQFF. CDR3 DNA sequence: TGTGCCAGCAGCGTAGACAGGGGGCCGGGGGGCAATGAGCAGTTCTTC.

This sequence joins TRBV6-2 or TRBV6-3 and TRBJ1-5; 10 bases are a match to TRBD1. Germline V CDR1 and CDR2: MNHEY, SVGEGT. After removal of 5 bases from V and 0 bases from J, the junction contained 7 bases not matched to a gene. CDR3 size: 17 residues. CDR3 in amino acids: CASSPGTGDYSNQPQHF. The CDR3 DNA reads TGTGCCAGCAGTCCCGGGACAGGGGACTATAGCAATCAGCCCCAGCATTTT.

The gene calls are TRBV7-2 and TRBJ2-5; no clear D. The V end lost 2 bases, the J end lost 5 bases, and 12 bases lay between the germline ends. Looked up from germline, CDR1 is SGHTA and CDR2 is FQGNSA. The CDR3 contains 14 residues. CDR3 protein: CASSLSQLWETQYF. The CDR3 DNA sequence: TGTGCCAGCAGCTTATCCCAGTTGTGGGAGACCCAGTACTTC.

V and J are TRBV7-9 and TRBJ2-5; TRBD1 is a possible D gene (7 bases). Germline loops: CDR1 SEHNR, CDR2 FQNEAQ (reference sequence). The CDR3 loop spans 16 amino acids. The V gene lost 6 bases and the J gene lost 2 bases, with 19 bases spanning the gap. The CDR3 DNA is TGTGCCAGCAGTCTCAGAGGACAGGCGGGACAAGAGACCCAGTACTTC. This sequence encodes CASSLRGQAGQETQYF.

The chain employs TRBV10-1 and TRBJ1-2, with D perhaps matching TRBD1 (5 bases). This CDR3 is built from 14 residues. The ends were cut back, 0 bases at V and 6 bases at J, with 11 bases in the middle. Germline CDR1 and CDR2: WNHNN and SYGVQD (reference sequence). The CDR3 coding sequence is TGCGCCAGCAGTGAGTCGATGCAGGGCCATGGCTACACCTTC. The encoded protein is CASSESMQGHGYTF.

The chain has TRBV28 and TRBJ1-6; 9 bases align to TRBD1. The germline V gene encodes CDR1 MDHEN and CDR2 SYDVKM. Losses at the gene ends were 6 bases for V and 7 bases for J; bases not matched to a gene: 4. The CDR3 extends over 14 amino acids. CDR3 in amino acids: CASRSGTGNSPLHF. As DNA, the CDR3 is TGTGCCAGCAGGTCCGGGACAGGGAATTCACCCCTCCACTTT.

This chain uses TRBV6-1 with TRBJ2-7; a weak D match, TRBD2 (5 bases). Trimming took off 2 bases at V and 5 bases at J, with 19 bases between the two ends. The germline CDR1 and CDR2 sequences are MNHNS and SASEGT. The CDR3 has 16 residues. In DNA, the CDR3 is TGTGCCAGCAGTGAACGGGGTGGAGCCAAGAGGGACGAGCAGTACGTC. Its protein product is CASSERGGAKRDEQYV.

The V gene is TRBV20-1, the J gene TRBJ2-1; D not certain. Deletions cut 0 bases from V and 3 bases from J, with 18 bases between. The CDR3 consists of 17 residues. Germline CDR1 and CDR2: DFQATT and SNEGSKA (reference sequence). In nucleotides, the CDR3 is TGCAGTGCTAGAGATCCGGGCTGGCTAACCCTCTACAATGAGCAGTTCTTC. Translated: CSARDPGWLTLYNEQFF.

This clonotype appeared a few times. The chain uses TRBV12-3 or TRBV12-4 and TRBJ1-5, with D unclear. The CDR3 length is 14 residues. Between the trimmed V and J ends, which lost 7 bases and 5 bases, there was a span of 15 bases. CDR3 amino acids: CASTLWGEDQPQHF. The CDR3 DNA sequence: TGTGCCAGCACCCTGTGGGGAGAGGATCAGCCCCAGCATTTT.

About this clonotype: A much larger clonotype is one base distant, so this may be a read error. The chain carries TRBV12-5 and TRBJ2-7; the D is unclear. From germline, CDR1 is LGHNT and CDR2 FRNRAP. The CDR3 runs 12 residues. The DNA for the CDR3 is TGTGCTAGTGGTTTGTCCTCCTACGGGCAGTACTTC. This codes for CASGLSSYGQYF. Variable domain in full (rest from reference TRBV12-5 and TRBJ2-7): DARVTQTPRHKVTEMGQEVTMRCQPILGHNTVFWYRQTMMQGLELLAYFRNRAPLDDSGMPKDRFSAEMPDATLATLKIQPSEPRDSAVYFCASGLSSYGQYFGPGTRLTVT.

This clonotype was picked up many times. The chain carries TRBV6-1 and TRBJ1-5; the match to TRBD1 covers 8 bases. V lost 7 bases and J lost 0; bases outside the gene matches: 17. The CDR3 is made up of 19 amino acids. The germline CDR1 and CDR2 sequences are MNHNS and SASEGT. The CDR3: CASIGNPGQGADSNQPQHF. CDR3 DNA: TGTGCCAGCATCGGAAATCCTGGGCAGGGGGCGGATAGCAATCAGCCCCAGCATTTT.

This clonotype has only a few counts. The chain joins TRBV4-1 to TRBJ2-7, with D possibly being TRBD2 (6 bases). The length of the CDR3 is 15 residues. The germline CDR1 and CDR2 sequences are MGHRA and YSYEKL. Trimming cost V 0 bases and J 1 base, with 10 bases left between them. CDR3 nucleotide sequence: TGCGCCAGCAGCCAAGACGCGGGGAGGTCCTACGAGCAGTACTTC. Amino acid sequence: CASSQDAGRSYEQYF.

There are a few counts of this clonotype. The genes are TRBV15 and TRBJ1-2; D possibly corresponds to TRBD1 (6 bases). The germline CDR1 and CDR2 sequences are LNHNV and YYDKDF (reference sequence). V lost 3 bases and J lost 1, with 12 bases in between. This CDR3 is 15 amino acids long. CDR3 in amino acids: CATSSRGGGNYGYTF. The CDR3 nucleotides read TGTGCCACCAGCAGTAGGGGGGGCGGTAACTATGGCTACACCTTC. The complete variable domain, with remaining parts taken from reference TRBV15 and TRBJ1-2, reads DAMVIQNPRYQVTQFGKPVTLSCSQTLNHNVMYWYQQKSSQAPKLLFHYYDKDFNNEADTPDNFQSRRPNTSFCFLDIRSPGLGDTAMYLCATSSRGGGNYGYTFGSGTRLTVV.

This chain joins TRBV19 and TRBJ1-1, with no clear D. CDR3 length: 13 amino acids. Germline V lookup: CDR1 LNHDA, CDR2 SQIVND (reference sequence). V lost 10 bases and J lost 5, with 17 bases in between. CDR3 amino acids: CAISPAPGTEAFF. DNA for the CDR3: TGTGCCATCAGTCCGGCTCCGGGGACTGAAGCTTTCTTT.

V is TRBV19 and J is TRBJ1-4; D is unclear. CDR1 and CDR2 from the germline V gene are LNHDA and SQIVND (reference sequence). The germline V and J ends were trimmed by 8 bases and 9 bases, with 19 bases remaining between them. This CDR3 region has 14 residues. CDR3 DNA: TGTGCCAGTCCGTCGGGCACTAACTTGAAAAAACTGTTTTTT. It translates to CASPSGTNLKKLFF.

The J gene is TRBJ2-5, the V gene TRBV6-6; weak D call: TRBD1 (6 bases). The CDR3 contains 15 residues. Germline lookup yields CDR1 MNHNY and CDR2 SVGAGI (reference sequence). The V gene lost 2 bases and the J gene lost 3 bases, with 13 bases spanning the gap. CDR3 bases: TGTGCCAGCAGTTACAACGAGGACAGTAAAGAGACCCAGTACTTC. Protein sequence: CASSYNEDSKETQYF.

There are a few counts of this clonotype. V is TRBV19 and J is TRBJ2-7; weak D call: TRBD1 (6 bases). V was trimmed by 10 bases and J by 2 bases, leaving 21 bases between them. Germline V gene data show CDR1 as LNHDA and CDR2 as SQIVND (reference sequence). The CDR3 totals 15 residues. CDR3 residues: CAILRTARLTYEQYF. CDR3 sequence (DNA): TGTGCCATTCTCCGGACAGCACGATTGACCTACGAGCAGTACTTC.

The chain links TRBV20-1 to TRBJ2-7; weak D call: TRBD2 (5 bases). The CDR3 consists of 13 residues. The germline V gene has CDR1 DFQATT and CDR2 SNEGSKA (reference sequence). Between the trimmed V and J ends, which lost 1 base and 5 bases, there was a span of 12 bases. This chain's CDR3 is CSARGEWANEQYV. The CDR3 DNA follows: TGCAGTGCTAGAGGGGAGTGGGCGAACGAGCAGTACGTC.

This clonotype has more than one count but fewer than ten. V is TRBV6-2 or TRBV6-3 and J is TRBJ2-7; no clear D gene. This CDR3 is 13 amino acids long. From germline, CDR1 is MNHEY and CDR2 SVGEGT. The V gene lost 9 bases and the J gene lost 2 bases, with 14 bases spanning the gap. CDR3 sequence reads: CASSPAVPYEQYV. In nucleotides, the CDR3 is TGTGCCAGTAGCCCAGCCGTCCCCTACGAGCAGTACGTC.